These T cell receptor beta chains were read from a single sample in a study of blood T cell repertoires in COVID-19. Produced via immunoSEQ multiplex PCR; TCRdb's table is partial and in-frame only. This table has 200,000 to 250,000 clones, more than 75% appearing once. Material for sequencing was peripheral blood. The source is a man between 60 and 70 years old with acute or convalescent COVID-19. CDR3s include the opening cysteine and the closing phenylalanine or tryptophan.

V,J,CDR3
TRBV3-1/TRBV3-2,TRBJ1-3,CASSQRENTIYF
TRBV11-2,TRBJ1-2,CASSLGLVTAEPSNYGYTF
TRBV5-4,TRBJ1-6,CASSLEARTSNSPLHF
TRBV19,TRBJ2-6,CASRAGGSGANVLTF
TRBV20-1,TRBJ2-3,CSASSGSGTDTQYF
TRBV24-1,TRBJ2-1,CATAGVNNEQFF
TRBV2,TRBJ1-5,CASSVRRDNQPQHF
TRBV18,TRBJ1-1,CASSRVNTEAFF
TRBV14,TRBJ2-7,CASSQDLGQGYEQYF
TRBV7-2,TRBJ1-3,CASSLDRAGNTIYF
TRBV19,TRBJ2-1,CASTLGAPSYNEQFF
TRBV11-1,TRBJ2-5,CASSVAGAQETQYF
TRBV2,TRBJ2-5,CASSLDRGLQETQYF
TRBV7-3,TRBJ2-5,CASSLTGRGLRETQYF
TRBV7-6,TRBJ1-2,CASSSGTAAYYGYTF
TRBV6-5,TRBJ1-2,CASSTNRQGAVGYTF
TRBV18,TRBJ1-4,CASSPRQGNEKLFF
TRBV14,TRBJ1-4,CASRRTGTNEKLFF
TRBV18,TRBJ2-2,CASSPDLMGTGELFF
TRBV18,TRBJ2-3,CASSPGTGQDTQYF
TRBV4-3,TRBJ1-2,CASSQTTGDNYGYTF
TRBV2,TRBJ1-2,CASPQGSYGYTF
TRBV11-1,TRBJ1-3,CASSSDRRNTIYF
TRBV6-1,TRBJ2-3,CASSEQQGDTQYF
TRBV3-1/TRBV3-2,TRBJ1-1,CASSSRDTNTEAFF
TRBV12-3/TRBV12-4,TRBJ1-6,CASSFGRGSPLHF
TRBV28,TRBJ1-2,CASSLDRVYGYTF
TRBV11-3,TRBJ1-5,CASSSGSGTLRYSNQPQHF
TRBV19,TRBJ2-6,CASSTHSSGANVLTF
TRBV7-2,TRBJ2-3,CASSRSYRAGPSTDTQYF
TRBV5-1,TRBJ2-1,CASSPASGLYNEQFF
TRBV5-1,TRBJ2-1,CASSPGGGSNYNEQFF
TRBV27,TRBJ1-1,CASERGTGKGTEAFF
TRBV7-3,TRBJ1-5,CASSHPGTGNQPQHF
TRBV5-1,TRBJ2-5,CASSLVTSTETQYF
TRBV19,TRBJ2-5,CASSFWTGGAETQYF
TRBV19,TRBJ1-2,CASSTPERGLYGYTF
TRBV6-5,TRBJ2-2,CASSYGGRTGELFF
TRBV6-2/TRBV6-3,TRBJ2-5,CASTPYRDSEETQYF
TRBV28,TRBJ2-7,CASRGGYEQYF
TRBV24-1,TRBJ2-5,CATSEPSAGGQETQYF
TRBV5-8,TRBJ1-6,CASSRGTGGSNSPLHF
TRBV10-3,TRBJ2-7,CAISESTPGQGTVYEQYF
TRBV5-6,TRBJ1-4,CASSSTGTGQKLFF
TRBV6-4,TRBJ2-5,CASSDRDRGTQYF
TRBV7-2,TRBJ2-7,CASSLGGRPYEQYF
TRBV19,TRBJ2-4,CASSIGQGPAQYF
TRBV7-9,TRBJ1-2,CASSRGNYGYTF
TRBV27,TRBJ1-2,CASSLLAGGTSNYGYTF